The sequence of this TCR beta chain was determined in a study of cytomegalovirus exposure and HLA in healthy donors. General observations from the study: TCR beta sequences reportedly predicted most subjects' HLA-A and HLA-B alleles accurately.

This clone appeared a few times. As yet, its antigen is unknown. The PCR made use of 60 Vbeta and 13 Jbeta primers. Sequenced by immunoSEQ multiplex PCR; TCRdb stores in-frame clones only, minus some. The sample has tens of thousands of clones; under 80% are singletons. Looked up from germline, CDR1 is LNHNV and CDR2 is YYDKDF (reference sequence). Trimming removed 2 bases at V and 5 bases at J, with 9 bases between. The CDR3 loop spans 13 amino acids. Input material: PBMCs. This receptor was taken from a man in his sixties in good health and CMV-seropositive. The chain joins TRBV15 to TRBJ2-5; D might be TRBD2 (5 bases). The CDR3 nucleotides are TGTGCCACCAGCAGAAGGGAGTGGGAGACCCAGTACTTC. The encoded protein is CATSRREWETQYF. The whole variable domain, remainder taken from reference TRBV15 and TRBJ2-5, is DAMVIQNPRYQVTQFGKPVTLSCSQTLNHNVMYWYQQKSSQAPKLLFHYYDKDFNNEADTPDNFQSRRPNTSFCFLDIRSPGLGDTAMYLCATSRREWETQYFGPGTRLLVL.